This TCR beta chain was recovered during a study of long-term antiretroviral therapy in people with HIV. Overall study results and limits: Compared with controls, HIV repertoires showed narrower CDR3 length ranges.

They ran version v3.0 of the immunoSEQ assay at survey level. TCRdb's copy holds only in-frame clones and misses some; the assay was immunoSEQ multiplex PCR. The repertoire has tens of thousands of clones, roughly 94% of them found once; the top ten carry 2.5% to 3.5%. On this clone: The antigen is unknown.

Each HIV-infected participant was given treatment in the United States. Material: unsorted PBMCs, obtained 5.3 years after starting antiretroviral therapy. This receptor was obtained from a man aged 45 to 65 with HIV.

The chain's CDR3 is CASRPGAGEKLFF. The CDR3 DNA reads TGTGCCAGCAGGCCTGGGGCGGGTGAAAAACTGTTTTTT. V and J are TRBV6-5 and TRBJ1-4; tentative D call: TRBD1 (5 bases). The CDR3 length is 13 residues. Trimming removed 6 bases from V and 7 bases from J, with 12 bases in between. Germline CDR1 and CDR2: MNHEY and SVGAGI.